This T cell receptor beta chain was identified in a study of blood T cell repertoires in COVID-19. About the research overall: Nucleic acid was either cDNA or gDNA, and it came from T cells, B-cell-depleted T cells, or PBMCs.

The study drew participants aged about 18 to 89 years from about two dozen US areas. Original analysis: The authors estimated nucleated cell counts from reference gene primer amplification. Measured with immunoSEQ multiplex PCR; TCRdb has only the in-frame clones, and not every one. V, J and clone size derive from that table, while D and trimming were established from the DNA sequence. The data contain some 230,000 clones, roughly 79% of them singletons. Trimming pared 6 bases from V and 0 bases from J, leaving 13 bases between. Germline lookup yields CDR1 MDHEN and CDR2 SYDVKM. CDR3 length: 15 residues.

This clonotype was obtained from a man between 35 and 55 years old who had recovered from COVID-19. The genes are TRBV28 and TRBJ2-3, with D maybe TRBD1 (6 bases). The sequenced sample was PBMCs or T cells enriched from blood (not recorded which). The CDR3 is CASSPRDTSTDTQYF. CDR3 sequence (DNA): TGTGCCAGCAGCCCCCGGGACACCAGCACAGATACGCAGTATTTT.